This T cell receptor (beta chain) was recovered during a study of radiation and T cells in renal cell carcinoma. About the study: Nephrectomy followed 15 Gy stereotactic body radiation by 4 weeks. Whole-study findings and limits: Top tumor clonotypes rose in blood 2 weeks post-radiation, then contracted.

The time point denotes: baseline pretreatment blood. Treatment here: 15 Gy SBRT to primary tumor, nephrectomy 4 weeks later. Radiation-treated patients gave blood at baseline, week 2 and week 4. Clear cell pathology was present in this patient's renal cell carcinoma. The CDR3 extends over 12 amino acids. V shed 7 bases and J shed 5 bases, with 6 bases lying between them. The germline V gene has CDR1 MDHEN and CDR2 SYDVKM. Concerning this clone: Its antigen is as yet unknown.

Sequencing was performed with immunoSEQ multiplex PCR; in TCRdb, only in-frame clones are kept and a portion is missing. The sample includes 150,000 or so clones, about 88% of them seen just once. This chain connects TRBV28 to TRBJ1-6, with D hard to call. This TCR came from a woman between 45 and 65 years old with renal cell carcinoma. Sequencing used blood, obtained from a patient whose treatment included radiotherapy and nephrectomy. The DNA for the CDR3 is TGTGCCAGCATGGTCAATAATTCACCCCTCCACTTT. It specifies CASMVNNSPLHF. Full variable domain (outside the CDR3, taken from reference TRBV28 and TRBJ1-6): DVKVTQSSRYLVKRTGEKVFLECVQDMDHENMFWYRQDPGLGLRLIYFSYDVKMKEKGDIPEGYSVSREKKERFSLILESASTNQTSMYLCASMVNNSPLHFGNGTRLTVT.